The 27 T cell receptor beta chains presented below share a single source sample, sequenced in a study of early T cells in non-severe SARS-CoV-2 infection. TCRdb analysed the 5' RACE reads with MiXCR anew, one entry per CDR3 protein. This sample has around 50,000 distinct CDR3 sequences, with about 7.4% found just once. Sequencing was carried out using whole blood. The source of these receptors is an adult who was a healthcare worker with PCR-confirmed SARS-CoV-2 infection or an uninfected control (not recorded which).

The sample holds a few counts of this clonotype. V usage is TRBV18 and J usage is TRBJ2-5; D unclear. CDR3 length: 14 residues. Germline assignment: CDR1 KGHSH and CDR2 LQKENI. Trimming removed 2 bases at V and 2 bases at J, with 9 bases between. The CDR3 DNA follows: TGTGCCAGCTCACCAAAGAGTGGGCAAGAGACCCAGTACTTC. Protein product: CASSPKSGQETQYF.

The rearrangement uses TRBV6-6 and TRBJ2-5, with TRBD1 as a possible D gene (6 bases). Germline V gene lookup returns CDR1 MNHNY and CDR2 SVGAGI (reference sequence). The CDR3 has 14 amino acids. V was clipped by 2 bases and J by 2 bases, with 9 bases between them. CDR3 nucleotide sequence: TGTGCCAGCAGTTACGAGGGACAACAAGAGACCCAGTACTTC. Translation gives CASSYEGQQETQYF.

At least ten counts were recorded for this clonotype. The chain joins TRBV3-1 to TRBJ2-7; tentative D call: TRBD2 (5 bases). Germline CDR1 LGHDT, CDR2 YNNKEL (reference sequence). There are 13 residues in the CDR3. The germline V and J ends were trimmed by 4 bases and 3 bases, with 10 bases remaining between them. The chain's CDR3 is CASSPAGIYEQYF. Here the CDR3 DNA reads TGTGCCAGCAGCCCTGCCGGGATCTACGAGCAGTACTTC.

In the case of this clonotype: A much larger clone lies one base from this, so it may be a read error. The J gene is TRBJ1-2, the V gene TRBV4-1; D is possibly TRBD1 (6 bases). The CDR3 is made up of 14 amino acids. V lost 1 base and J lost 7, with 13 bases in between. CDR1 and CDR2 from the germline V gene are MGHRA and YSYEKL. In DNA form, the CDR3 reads TGCGCCAGCAGCCAAGGGAAAGGGACATCTGGCTACACCTTC. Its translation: CASSQGKGTSGYTF.

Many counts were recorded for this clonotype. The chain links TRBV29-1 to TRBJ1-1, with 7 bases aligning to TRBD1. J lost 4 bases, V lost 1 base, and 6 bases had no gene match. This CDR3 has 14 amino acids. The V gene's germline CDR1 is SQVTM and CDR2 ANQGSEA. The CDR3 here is CSVEGLSGGTEAFF. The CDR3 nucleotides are TGCAGCGTTGAAGGGCTTTCAGGGGGCACTGAAGCTTTCTTT.

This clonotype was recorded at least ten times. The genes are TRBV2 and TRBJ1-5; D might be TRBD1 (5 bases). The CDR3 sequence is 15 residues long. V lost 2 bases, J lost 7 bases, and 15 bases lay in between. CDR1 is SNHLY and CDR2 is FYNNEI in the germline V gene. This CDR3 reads CASSERSGRGQPQHF. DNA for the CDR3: TGTGCCAGCAGTGAAAGGTCAGGGAGAGGGCAGCCCCAGCATTTT.

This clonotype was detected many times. CDR3 protein: CASSHTRVTLHF. For the CDR3, the DNA is TGTGCCAGCAGCCATACCAGGGTGACCCTCCACTTT. This chain uses TRBV28 with TRBJ1-6; D might be TRBD1 (5 bases). The CDR3 extends over 12 amino acids. Trimming took off 6 bases at V and 14 bases at J, with 14 bases between the two ends. CDR1 is MDHEN and CDR2 is SYDVKM in the germline V gene.

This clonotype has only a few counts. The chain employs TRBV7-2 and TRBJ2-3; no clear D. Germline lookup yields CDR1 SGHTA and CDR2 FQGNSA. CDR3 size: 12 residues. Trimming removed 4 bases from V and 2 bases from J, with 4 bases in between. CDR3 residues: CASSYFTDTQYF. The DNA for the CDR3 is TGTGCCAGCAGCTACTTCACAGATACGCAGTATTTT.

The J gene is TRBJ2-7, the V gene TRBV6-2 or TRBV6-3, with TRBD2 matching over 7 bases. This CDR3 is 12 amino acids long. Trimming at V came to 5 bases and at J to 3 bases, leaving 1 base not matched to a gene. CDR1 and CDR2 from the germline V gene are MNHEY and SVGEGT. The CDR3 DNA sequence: TGTGCCAGCAGTGGGGACTACTACGAGCAGTACTTC. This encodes CASSGDYYEQYF.

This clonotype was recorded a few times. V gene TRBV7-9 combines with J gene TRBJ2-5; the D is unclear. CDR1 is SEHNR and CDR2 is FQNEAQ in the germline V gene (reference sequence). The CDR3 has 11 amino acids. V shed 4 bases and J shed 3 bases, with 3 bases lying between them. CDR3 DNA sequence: TGTGCCAGCAGCTCCGAAGAGACCCAGTACTTC. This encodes CASSSEETQYF. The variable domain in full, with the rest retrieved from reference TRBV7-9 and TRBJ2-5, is DTGVSQNPRHKITKRGQNVTFRCDPISEHNRLYWYRQTLGQGPEFLTYFQNEAQLEKSRLLSDRFSAERPKGSFSTLEIQRTEQGDSAMYLCASSSEETQYFGPGTRLLVL.

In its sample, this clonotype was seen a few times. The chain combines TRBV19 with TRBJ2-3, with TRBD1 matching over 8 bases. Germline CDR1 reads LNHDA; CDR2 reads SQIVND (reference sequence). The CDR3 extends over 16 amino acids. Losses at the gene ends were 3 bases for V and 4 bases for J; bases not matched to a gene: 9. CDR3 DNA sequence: TGTGCCAGTAGTATTCGGCGGACAGGGACGGCAGATACGCAGTATTTT. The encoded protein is CASSIRRTGTADTQYF.

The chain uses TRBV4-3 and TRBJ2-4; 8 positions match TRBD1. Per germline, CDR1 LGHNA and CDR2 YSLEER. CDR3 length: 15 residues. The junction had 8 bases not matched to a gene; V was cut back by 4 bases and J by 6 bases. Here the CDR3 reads CASSPGQGRRNIQYF. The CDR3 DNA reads TGCGCCAGCAGCCCAGGACAGGGCCGAAGAAACATTCAGTACTTC.

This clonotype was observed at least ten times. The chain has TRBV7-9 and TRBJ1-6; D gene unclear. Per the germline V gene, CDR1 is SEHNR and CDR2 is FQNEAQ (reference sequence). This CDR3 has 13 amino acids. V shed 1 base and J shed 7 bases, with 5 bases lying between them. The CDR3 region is CASSLGGNSPLHF. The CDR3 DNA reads TGTGCCAGCAGCTTAGGAGGGAATTCACCCCTCCACTTT. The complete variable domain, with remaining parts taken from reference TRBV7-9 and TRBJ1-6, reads DTGVSQNPRHKITKRGQNVTFRCDPISEHNRLYWYRQTLGQGPEFLTYFQNEAQLEKSRLLSDRFSAERPKGSFSTLEIQRTEQGDSAMYLCASSLGGNSPLHFGNGTRLTVT.

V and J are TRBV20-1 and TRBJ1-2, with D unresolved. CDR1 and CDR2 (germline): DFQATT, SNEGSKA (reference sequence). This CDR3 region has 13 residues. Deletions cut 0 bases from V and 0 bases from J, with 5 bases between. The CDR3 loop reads CSARDRTNYGYTF. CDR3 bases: TGCAGTGCTAGAGACAGAACTAACTATGGCTACACCTTC.

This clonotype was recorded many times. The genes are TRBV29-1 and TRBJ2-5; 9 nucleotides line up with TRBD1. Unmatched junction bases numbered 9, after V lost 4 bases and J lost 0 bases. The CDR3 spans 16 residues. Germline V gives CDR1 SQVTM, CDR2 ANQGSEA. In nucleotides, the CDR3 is TGCAGCGTTGCTGGGACAGGGAAGGGGTACCAAGAGACCCAGTACTTC. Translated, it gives CSVAGTGKGYQETQYF.

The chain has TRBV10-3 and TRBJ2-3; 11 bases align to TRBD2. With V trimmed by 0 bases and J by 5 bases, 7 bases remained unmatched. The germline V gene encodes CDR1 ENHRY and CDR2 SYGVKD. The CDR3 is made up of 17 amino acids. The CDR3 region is CAISESVAGGPGDTQYF. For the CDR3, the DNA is TGTGCCATCAGTGAGTCGGTAGCGGGGGGGCCCGGAGATACGCAGTATTTT.

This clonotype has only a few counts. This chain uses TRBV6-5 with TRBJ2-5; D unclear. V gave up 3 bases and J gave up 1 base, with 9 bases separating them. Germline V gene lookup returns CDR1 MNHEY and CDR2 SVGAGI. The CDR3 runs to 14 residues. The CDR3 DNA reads TGTGCCAGCAGTTATCGATCGGCCCAAGAGACCCAGTACTTC. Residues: CASSYRSAQETQYF.

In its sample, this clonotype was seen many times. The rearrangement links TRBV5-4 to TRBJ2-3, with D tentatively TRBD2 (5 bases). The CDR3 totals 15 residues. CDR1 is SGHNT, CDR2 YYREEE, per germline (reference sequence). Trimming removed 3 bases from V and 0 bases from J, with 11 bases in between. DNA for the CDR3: TGTGCCAGCAGCTCAATGACTACTAGCACAGATACGCAGTATTTT. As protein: CASSSMTTSTDTQYF.

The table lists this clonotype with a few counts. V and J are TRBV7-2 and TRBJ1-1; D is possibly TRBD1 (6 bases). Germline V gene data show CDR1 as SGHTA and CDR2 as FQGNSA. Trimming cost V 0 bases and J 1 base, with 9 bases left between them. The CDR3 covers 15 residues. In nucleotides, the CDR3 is TGTGCCAGCAGCTTAGCATTGACAGGGAACACTGAAGCTTTCTTT. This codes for CASSLALTGNTEAFF.

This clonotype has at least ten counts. CDR3 loop: CASSQGLRQRNEAFF. The CDR3 nucleotides read TGCGCCAGCAGCCAAGGCTTAAGACAGCGGAATGAAGCTTTCTTT. The chain recombines TRBV4-1 with TRBJ1-1, with D possibly TRBD1 on 5 matching bases. This CDR3 has 15 amino acids. The V end lost 1 base, the J end lost 7 bases, and 16 bases lay between the germline ends. CDR1 is MGHRA and CDR2 is YSYEKL in the germline V gene.

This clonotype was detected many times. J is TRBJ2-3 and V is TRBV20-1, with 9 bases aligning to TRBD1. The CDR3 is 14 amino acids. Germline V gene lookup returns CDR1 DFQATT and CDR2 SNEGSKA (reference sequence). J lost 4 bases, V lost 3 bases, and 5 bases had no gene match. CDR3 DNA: TGCAGTGCTAGGGGGACAGGGATCGCAGATACGCAGTATTTT. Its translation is CSARGTGIADTQYF.

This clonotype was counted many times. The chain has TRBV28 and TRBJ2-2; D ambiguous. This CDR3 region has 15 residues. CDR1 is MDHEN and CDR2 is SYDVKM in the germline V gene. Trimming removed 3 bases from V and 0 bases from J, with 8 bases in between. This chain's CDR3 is CASSFPQTNTGELFF. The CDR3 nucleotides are TGTGCCAGCAGTTTCCCACAGACGAACACCGGGGAGCTGTTTTTT.

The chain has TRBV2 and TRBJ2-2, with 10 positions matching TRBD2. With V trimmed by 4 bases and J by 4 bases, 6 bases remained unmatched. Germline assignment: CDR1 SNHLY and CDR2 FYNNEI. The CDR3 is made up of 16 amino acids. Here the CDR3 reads CASSARASGGTGELFF. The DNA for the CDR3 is TGTGCCAGCAGTGCCCGAGCTAGCGGGGGCACCGGGGAGCTGTTTTTT.

Written as DNA, the CDR3 is TGCAGTGCTGGAGCGGGGGGGCCAGGGGATACGCAGTATTTT. This encodes CSAGAGGPGDTQYF. The genes are TRBV20-1 and TRBJ2-3, with 10 bases matching TRBD2. Germline lookup yields CDR1 DFQATT and CDR2 SNEGSKA (reference sequence). The junction had 8 bases not matched to a gene; V was cut back by 5 bases and J by 6 bases. The CDR3 loop spans 14 amino acids.

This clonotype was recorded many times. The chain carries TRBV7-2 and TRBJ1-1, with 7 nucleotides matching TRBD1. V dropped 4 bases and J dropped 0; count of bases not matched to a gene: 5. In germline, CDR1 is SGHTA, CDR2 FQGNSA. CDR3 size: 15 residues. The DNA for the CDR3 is TGTGCCAGCAGCTCATCGACAGGGCTGAACACTGAAGCTTTCTTT. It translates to CASSSSTGLNTEAFF.

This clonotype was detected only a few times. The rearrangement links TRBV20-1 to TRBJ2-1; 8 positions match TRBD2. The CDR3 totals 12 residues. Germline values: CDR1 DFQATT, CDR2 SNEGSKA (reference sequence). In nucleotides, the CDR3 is TGCACTACCTCGCGGGAGGTTAATGAGCAGTTCTTC. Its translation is CTTSREVNEQFF.

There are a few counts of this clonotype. In DNA form, the CDR3 reads TGTGCCAGCAGGACAGGGGGCTACGAGCAGTACTTC. As protein: CASRTGGYEQYF. The J gene is TRBJ2-7, the V gene TRBV28; TRBD1 matches at 9 bases. The CDR3 has 12 amino acids. V lost 6 bases to trimming and J lost 3 bases; unmatched junction nucleotides: 0. From germline, CDR1 is MDHEN and CDR2 SYDVKM.